The 17 T cell receptor beta chains below were found in one sample sequenced in a study of shared clonotypes between healthy human individuals. It was CD45RO-negative cells, positively selected for CCR7, that made up naive CD8 cells, with terminally differentiated effector memory CD45RA+ cells excluded. TCRdb keeps only in-frame clones here, not all; method: immunoSEQ multiplex PCR. The data show about 580,000 clones, about 98% seen once. Sequenced sample: naive CD8+ T cells sorted from blood. All receptors come from a man younger than 45 in good health.

This sequence joins TRBV29-1 and TRBJ2-1; 8 bases map to TRBD1. The CDR3 spans 16 residues. In germline, CDR1 is SQVTM, CDR2 ANQGSEA. Losses at the gene ends were 1 base for V and 9 bases for J; bases not matched to a gene: 14. In nucleotides, the CDR3 is TGCAGCGTTGAAGGCAGGGGGCTCAGAGGGAATGGTGAGCAGTTCTTC. Translated, it gives CSVEGRGLRGNGEQFF.

The chain recombines TRBV27 with TRBJ2-1; D might be TRBD2 (6 bases). CDR1 is MNHEY and CDR2 is SMNVEV in the germline V gene (reference sequence). V was trimmed by 1 base and J by 4 bases, leaving 8 bases between them. The CDR3 is made up of 14 amino acids. The CDR3 region is CASSLWGVYNEQFF. The DNA of the CDR3 is TGTGCCAGCAGTTTATGGGGGGTGTACAATGAGCAGTTCTTC.

The chain couples TRBV27 to TRBJ2-5; 7 bases are shared with TRBD1. V was pared by 7 bases and J by 1 base, with 9 bases of the junction left unmatched. Germline-derived CDR1 and CDR2 are MNHEY and SMNVEV (reference sequence). The CDR3 covers 15 residues. The CDR3 protein is CASNMLTGTQETQYF. The CDR3 nucleotides read TGTGCCAGCAATATGTTGACAGGGACCCAAGAGACCCAGTACTTC.

The CDR3 sequence is CASSLGETYEQYF. CDR3 bases: TGTGCCAGCAGCTTAGGGGAGACCTACGAGCAGTACTTC. This sequence joins TRBV7-7 and TRBJ2-7; a weak D match, TRBD2 (5 bases). The CDR3 length is 13 residues. V lost 1 base and J 2 bases, leaving 6 bases between the germline ends. The germline V gene has CDR1 SSHAT and CDR2 FNYEAQ (reference sequence).

This chain links TRBV9 with TRBJ2-2; the D is unclear. V was shortened by 0 bases and J by 4 bases, with 4 bases between the two germline ends. The CDR3 loop spans 13 amino acids. Germline loops: CDR1 SGDLS, CDR2 YYNGEE. DNA for the CDR3: TGTGCCAGCAGCGTAGGGACCACCGGGGAGCTGTTTTTT. Translated: CASSVGTTGELFF.

V usage is TRBV7-6 and J usage is TRBJ2-2, with 11 positions matching TRBD1. J gave up 5 bases and V 5 bases, and 7 bases lay outside the gene matches. Per the germline V gene, CDR1 is SGHVS and CDR2 is FNYEAQ. The CDR3 loop spans 16 amino acids. CDR3 DNA: TGTGCCAGCAGCCTACCTGGGACAGGGGGAACCGGGGAGCTGTTTTTT. This translates into CASSLPGTGGTGELFF.

The chain joins TRBV7-2 to TRBJ2-4; D not certain. The V end lost 5 bases, the J end lost 0 bases, and 17 bases lay between the germline ends. Germline loops: CDR1 SGHTA, CDR2 FQGNSA. The CDR3 covers 17 residues. CDR3 sequence: CASSPSDNLLAKNIQYF. The CDR3, as DNA: TGTGCCAGCAGCCCCTCAGACAACTTGTTAGCCAAAAACATTCAGTACTTC.

This clone was seen once. The rearrangement joins TRBV10-2 to TRBJ1-2; D might be TRBD1 (6 bases). The germline V and J ends were trimmed by 10 bases and 4 bases, with 16 bases remaining between them. The CDR3 is 13 amino acids. Germline-derived CDR1 and CDR2 are WSHSY and SAAADI. CDR3 DNA sequence: TGCGCCACGCTACAGGGCTTGAGCTATGGCTACACCTTC. Protein sequence: CATLQGLSYGYTF.

This chain uses TRBV4-1 with TRBJ2-7, with D unresolved. The CDR3 is made up of 14 amino acids. The V and J ends lost 4 bases and 0 bases respectively, with 10 bases between them. The germline gives CDR1 MGHRA, CDR2 YSYEKL. The CDR3 DNA sequence: TGCGCCAGCAGCCTAGTTAGCCTCTCCTACGAGCAGTACTTC. Residues: CASSLVSLSYEQYF.

The gene calls are TRBV2 and TRBJ2-3; D gene unclear. V lost 5 bases and J 2 bases, leaving 5 bases between the germline ends. CDR3 length: 12 amino acids. Germline V gene lookup returns CDR1 SNHLY and CDR2 FYNNEI. The CDR3 spells CASSYTTDTQYF. As DNA, the CDR3 is TGTGCCAGCAGTTATACCACAGATACGCAGTATTTT.

The CDR3 coding sequence is TGTGCCAGCAGCTTGGGCCCGGGGACTAGCGGGAGCTCCTACGAGCAGTACTTC. Its translation is CASSLGPGTSGSSYEQYF. The chain has TRBV7-6 and TRBJ2-7; 14 bases match TRBD2. CDR1 and CDR2 from the germline V gene are SGHVS and FNYEAQ. V shed 3 bases and J 0 bases; nucleotides not matched to a gene: 7. The CDR3 spans 18 residues.

The chain carries TRBV27 and TRBJ2-1; the D is unclear. Germline CDR1 is MNHEY and CDR2 is SMNVEV (reference sequence). Trimming took 5 bases from V and 5 from J, leaving 13 bases between them. This CDR3 contains 14 residues. The CDR3 sequence is CASSRPKANNEQFF. The CDR3 DNA reads as TGTGCCAGCAGTAGACCTAAGGCCAACAATGAGCAGTTCTTC.

J is TRBJ2-5 and V is TRBV21-1. TRBV21-1 is reported as a pseudogene. The CDR3 loop spans 17 amino acids. This CDR3 reads CASSKAEWVTYQETQYF. In DNA form, the CDR3 reads TGTGCCAGCAGCAAAGCGGAATGGGTCACGTACCAAGAGACCCAGTACTTC.

The J gene is TRBJ2-1, the V gene TRBV2; 7 positions agree with TRBD2. This CDR3 has 18 amino acids. Per the germline V gene, CDR1 is SNHLY and CDR2 is FYNNEI. V lost 0 bases, J lost 5 bases, and 13 bases stayed unmatched. The CDR3, as DNA: TGTGCCAGCAGTGAAGCTGTGGGGGAGGCGGGAGAAAACAATGAGCAGTTCTTC. The encoded protein is CASSEAVGEAGENNEQFF.

This chain connects TRBV9 to TRBJ1-2, with D perhaps matching TRBD1 (5 bases). Trimming removed 1 base from V and 8 bases from J, with 9 bases in between. Per germline, CDR1 SGDLS and CDR2 YYNGEE. This CDR3 has 12 amino acids. The CDR3 coding sequence is TGTGCCAGCAGCGTATTGGGGCAGGGCTACACCTTC. It codes for CASSVLGQGYTF.

This clone is a singleton in its sample. This chain uses TRBV5-1 with TRBJ2-7, with D possibly being TRBD2 (7 bases). The germline V gene encodes CDR1 SGHRS and CDR2 YFSETQ. The ends were cut back, 0 bases at V and 5 bases at J, with 15 bases in the middle. The CDR3 has 15 residues. The chain's CDR3 is CASSLVGGGDDEQYF. CDR3 nucleotides: TGCGCCAGCAGCTTGGTGGGAGGGGGTGATGACGAGCAGTACTTC.

V and J are TRBV10-3 and TRBJ2-7; D is possibly TRBD2 (7 bases). This CDR3 is built from 14 residues. Per germline, CDR1 ENHRY and CDR2 SYGVKD. Trimming pared 3 bases from V and 2 bases from J, leaving 11 bases between. Here the CDR3 DNA reads TGTGCCATCAGTGAAACAGGGAGGGCCTACGAGCAGTACTTC. Its translation is CAISETGRAYEQYF.